This T cell receptor (beta chain) originates from a study of T cells in localized non-small cell lung cancer. Study-wide findings and caveats: When the top 100 tumor clones were examined, a median approximately 59 of them also appeared in the adjacent lung, which was paired and uninvolved.

TCRdb's copy holds only in-frame clones and misses some; the assay was immunoSEQ multiplex PCR. The table has about 1,600 clones, 23% seen once. Germline V CDR1 and CDR2: SGHNT, YENEEA. V was trimmed by 5 bases and J by 6 bases, leaving 16 bases between them. This CDR3 comprises 14 residues. This clone qualifies as medium-sized (0.01 to 0.1%). Its antigen is unknown. The chain combines TRBV11-3 with TRBJ1-2; tentatively, D is TRBD1 (5 bases). The TCR comes from a male donor older than 55 with stage II squamous cell lung carcinoma. The sequenced sample was lung tumor tissue, obtained before any cancer treatment. The CDR3 loop reads CASSMPGPFDGYTF. DNA for the CDR3: TGTGCCAGCAGCATGCCGGGACCTTTCGATGGCTACACCTTC.